Described below is a single T cell receptor (beta chain) sequence and its context. Its antigen is as yet unknown. It was with a sample-barcoded 5' primer and a J-beta primer mix that a second PCR of roughly 6 to 12 cycles was run. MiXCR, run by TCRdb on the 5' RACE reads, gives a single entry per CDR3 protein. This sample has 650,000 to 1,000,000 distinct CDR3 sequences, with about 45% found just once. These data are taken from a study of blood T cells in healthy people across ages. Study findings and constraints: Estimates of total diversity, which came from one million sequenced T cells, were considered to be underestimates.

Germline loops: CDR1 SGHTA, CDR2 FQGNSA. The V and J ends lost 11 bases and 12 bases, in that order; junction bases with no gene match: 10. CDR3 length: 11 amino acids. The sequence came from a man older than 75 in good health. The sequencing input was blood. This chain connects TRBV7-2 to TRBJ2-1, with TRBD2 identical over 7 bases. The CDR3 nucleotides read TGTGCCGGGCGGAGTGGGGGGGTGCAGTTCTTC. Translation: CAGRSGGVQFF.